This record covers a single T cell receptor beta chain. Germline trimming cut 3 bases from V and 5 bases from J; bases unmatched to any gene: 13. This CDR3 region has 19 residues. CDR1 and CDR2 from the germline V gene are PRHDT and FYEKMQ (reference sequence). This record belongs to a study of blood T cell repertoires in COVID-19. Assay: immunoSEQ multiplex PCR; the TCRdb copy retains only in-frame clones and omits some. The sample includes tens of thousands of clones, 80% to 85% seen only once; the top ten take 1.5% to 2%. The source of this sequence is a woman in her sixties or seventies with acute or convalescent COVID-19. The V gene is TRBV13, the J gene TRBJ2-3; 14 bases agree with TRBD2. Sequenced input: peripheral blood. The CDR3 nucleotides are TGTGCCAGCAGCTTCTGGGGACTAGCGGGGGTCACTTACAAAGATACGCAGTATTTT. Residues: CASSFWGLAGVTYKDTQYF.